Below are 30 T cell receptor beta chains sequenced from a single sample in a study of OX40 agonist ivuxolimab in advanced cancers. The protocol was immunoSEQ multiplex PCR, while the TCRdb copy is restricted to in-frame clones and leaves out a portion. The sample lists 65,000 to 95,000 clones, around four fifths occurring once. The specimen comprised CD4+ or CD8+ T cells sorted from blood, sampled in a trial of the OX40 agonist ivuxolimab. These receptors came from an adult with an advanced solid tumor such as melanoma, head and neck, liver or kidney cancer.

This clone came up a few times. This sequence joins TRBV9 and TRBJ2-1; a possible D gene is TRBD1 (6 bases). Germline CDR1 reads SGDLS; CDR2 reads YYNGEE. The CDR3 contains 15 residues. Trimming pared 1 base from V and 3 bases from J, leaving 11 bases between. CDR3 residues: CASSVRTVRYNEQFF. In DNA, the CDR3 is TGTGCCAGCAGCGTAAGGACAGTCCGCTACAATGAGCAGTTCTTC.

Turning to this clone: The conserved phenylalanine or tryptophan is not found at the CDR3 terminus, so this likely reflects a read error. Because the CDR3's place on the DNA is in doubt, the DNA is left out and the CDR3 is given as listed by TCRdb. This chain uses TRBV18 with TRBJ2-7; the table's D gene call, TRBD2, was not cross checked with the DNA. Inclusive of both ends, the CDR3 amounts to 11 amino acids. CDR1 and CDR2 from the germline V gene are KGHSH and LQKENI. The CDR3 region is CASSPKGRGLS.

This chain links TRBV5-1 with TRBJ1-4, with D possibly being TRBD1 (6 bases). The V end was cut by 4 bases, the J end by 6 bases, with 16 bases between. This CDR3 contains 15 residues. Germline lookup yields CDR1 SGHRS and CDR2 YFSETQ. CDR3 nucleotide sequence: TGCGCCAGCAGCCCTACAGGGAGGGTTGATGAAAAACTGTTTTTT. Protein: CASSPTGRVDEKLFF.

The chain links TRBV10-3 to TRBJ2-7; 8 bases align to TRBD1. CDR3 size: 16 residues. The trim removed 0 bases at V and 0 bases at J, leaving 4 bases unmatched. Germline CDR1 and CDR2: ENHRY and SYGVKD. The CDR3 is CAISESGQGISYEQYF. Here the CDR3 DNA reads TGTGCCATCAGTGAGTCCGGACAGGGCATCTCCTACGAGCAGTACTTC.

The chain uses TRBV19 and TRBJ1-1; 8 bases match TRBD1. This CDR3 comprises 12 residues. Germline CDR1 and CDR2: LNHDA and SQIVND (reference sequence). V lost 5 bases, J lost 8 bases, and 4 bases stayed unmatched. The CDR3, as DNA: TGTGCCAGTAGTCCCCGGGACAGGGAAGCTTTCTTT. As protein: CASSPRDREAFF.

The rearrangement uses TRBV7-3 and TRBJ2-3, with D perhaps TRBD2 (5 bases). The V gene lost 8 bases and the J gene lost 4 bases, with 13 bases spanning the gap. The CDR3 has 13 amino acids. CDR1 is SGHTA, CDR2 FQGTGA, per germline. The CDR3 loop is CASGTGGPDTQYF. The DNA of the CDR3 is TGTGCCAGCGGAACCGGAGGACCAGATACGCAGTATTTT. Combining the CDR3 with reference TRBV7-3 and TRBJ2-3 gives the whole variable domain GAGVSQTPSNKVTEKGKYVELRCDPISGHTALYWYRQSLGQGPEFLIYFQGTGAADDSGLPNDRFFAVRPEGSVSTLKIQRTERGDSAVYLCASGTGGPDTQYFGPGTRLTVL.

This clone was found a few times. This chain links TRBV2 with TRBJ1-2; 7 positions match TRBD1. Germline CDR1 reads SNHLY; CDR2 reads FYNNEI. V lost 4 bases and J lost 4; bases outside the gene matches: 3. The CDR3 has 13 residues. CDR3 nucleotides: TGTGCCAGCAGTGTTAGGGACAGCTATGGCTACACCTTC. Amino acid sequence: CASSVRDSYGYTF.

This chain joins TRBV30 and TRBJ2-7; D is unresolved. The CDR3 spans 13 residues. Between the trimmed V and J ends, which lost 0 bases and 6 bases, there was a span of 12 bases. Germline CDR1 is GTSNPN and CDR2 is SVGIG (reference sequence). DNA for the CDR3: TGTGCCTGGAGTGTACGCAGTGGGTCCGAGCAGTACTTC. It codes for CAWSVRSGSEQYF.

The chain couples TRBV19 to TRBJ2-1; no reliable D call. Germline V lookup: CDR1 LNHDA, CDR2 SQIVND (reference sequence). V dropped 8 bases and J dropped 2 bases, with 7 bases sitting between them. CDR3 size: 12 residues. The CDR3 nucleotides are TGTGCCAGTCGGGCCCCCTACAATGAGCAGTTCTTC. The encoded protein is CASRAPYNEQFF.

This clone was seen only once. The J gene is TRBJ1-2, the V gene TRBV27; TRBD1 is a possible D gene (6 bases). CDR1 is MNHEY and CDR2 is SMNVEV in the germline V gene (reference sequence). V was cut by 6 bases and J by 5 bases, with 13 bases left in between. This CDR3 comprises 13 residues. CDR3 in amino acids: CASSRDTLYGYTF. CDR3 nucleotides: TGTGCCAGCAGCCGGGACACTCTATATGGCTACACCTTC.

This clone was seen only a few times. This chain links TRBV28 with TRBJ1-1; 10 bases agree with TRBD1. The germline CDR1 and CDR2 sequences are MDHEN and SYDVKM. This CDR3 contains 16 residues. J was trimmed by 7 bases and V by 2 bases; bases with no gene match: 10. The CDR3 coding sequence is TGTGCCAGCAGTTTAGTCCACGACAGGGGGCGATTTGAAGCTTTCTTT. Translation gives CASSLVHDRGRFEAFF.

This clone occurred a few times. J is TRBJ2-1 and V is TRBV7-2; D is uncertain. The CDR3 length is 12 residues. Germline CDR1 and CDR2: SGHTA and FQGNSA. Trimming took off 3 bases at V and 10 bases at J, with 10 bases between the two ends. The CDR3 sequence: CASSLDRREQFF. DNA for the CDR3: TGTGCCAGCAGCTTGGATCGGCGGGAGCAGTTCTTC.

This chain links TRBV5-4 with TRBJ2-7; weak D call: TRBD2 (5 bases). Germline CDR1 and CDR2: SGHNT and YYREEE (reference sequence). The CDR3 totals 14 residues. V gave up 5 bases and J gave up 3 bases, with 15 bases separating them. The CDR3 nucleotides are TGTGCCAGCAGTTATTCGGGGTCAGTCTACGAGCAGTACTTC. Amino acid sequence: CASSYSGSVYEQYF.

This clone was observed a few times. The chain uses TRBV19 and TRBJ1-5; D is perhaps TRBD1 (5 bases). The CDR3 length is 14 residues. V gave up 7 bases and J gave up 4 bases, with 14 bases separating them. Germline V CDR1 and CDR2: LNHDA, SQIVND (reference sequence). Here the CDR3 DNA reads TGTGCCAGTATGCCCCAGGAGGGGAATCAGCCCCAGCATTTT. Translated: CASMPQEGNQPQHF.

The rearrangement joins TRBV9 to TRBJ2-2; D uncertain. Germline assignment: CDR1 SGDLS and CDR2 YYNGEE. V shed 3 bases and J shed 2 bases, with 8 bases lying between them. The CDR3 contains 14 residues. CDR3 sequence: CASSGLVNTGELFF. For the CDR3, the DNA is TGTGCCAGCAGCGGACTCGTTAACACCGGGGAGCTGTTTTTT.

CDR3 region: CASSTSGRSYTGELFF. Here the CDR3 DNA reads TGTGCCAGCAGCACCTCAGGGAGATCCTACACCGGGGAGCTGTTTTTT. This chain links TRBV7-9 with TRBJ2-2; D might be TRBD1 or TRBD2, each matching 5 bases. CDR3 length: 16 amino acids. The V gene lost 5 bases and the J gene lost 3 bases, with 16 bases spanning the gap. Per the germline V gene, CDR1 is SEHNR and CDR2 is FQNEAQ (reference sequence).

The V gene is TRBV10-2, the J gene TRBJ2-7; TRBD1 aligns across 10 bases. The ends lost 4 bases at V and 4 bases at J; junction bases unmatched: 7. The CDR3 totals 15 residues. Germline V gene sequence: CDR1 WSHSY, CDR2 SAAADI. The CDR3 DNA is TGCGCCAGCAGTGGACGACAGGGGGCGCGGTACGAGCAGTACTTC. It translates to CASSGRQGARYEQYF.

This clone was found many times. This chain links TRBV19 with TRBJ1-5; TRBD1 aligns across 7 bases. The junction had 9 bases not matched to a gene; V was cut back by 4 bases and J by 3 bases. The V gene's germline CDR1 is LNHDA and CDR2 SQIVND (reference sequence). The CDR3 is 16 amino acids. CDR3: CASSKGGLGPNQPQHF. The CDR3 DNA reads TGTGCCAGTAGTAAAGGGGGCTTAGGTCCCAATCAGCCCCAGCATTTT. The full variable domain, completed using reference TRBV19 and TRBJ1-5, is DGGITQSPKYLFRKEGQNVTLSCEQNLNHDAMYWYRQDPGQGLRLIYYSQIVNDFQKGDIAEGYSVSREKKESFPLTVTSAQKNPTAFYLCASSKGGLGPNQPQHFGDGTRLSIL.

The CDR3 protein is CASSFGTGALGTEAFF. CDR3 nucleotides: TGTGCCAGCAGCTTTGGGACAGGGGCATTGGGCACTGAAGCTTTCTTT. This chain joins TRBV5-6 and TRBJ1-1, with 10 bases lining up with TRBD1. The germline CDR1 and CDR2 sequences are SGHDT and YYEEEE. The CDR3 is made up of 16 amino acids. Trimming at V came to 2 bases and at J to 4 bases, leaving 8 bases not matched to a gene.

CDR3 DNA: TGCGCCAGCAGCTTGTCGCAGGGGACTAATGAAAAACTGTTTTTT. It is translated as CASSLSQGTNEKLFF. This sequence joins TRBV5-1 and TRBJ1-4, with D perhaps matching TRBD1 (6 bases). Trimming took 1 base from V and 2 from J, leaving 9 bases between them. The CDR3 length is 15 residues. Germline CDR1 and CDR2: SGHRS and YFSETQ.

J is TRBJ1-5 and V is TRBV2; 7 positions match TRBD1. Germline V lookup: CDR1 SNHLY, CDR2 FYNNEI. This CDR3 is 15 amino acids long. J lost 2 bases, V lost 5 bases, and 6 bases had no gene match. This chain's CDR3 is CASSLSGQGNQPQHF. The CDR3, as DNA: TGTGCCAGCAGTCTTAGCGGACAGGGCAATCAGCCCCAGCATTTT.

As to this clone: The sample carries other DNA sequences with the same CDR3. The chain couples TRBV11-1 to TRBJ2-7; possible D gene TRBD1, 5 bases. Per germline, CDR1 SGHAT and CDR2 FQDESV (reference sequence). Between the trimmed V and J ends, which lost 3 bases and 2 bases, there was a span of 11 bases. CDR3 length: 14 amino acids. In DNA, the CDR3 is TGTGCCAGCAGCTTTAGGGGCGGCACCTACGAGCAGTACTTC. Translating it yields CASSFRGGTYEQYF.

CDR3 DNA sequence: TGCGCCAGCAGCCAAGATCCGAGGACCCCCCCGTTCTTC. This gives the protein CASSQDPRTPPFF. This chain links TRBV4-3 with TRBJ2-1; D is unresolved. The germline V gene encodes CDR1 LGHNA and CDR2 YSLEER. V dropped 0 bases and J dropped 15 bases, with 15 bases sitting between them. This CDR3 has 13 residues.

CDR3 region: CASSSGGASGSGETQYF. DNA of the CDR3: TGTGCCAGCAGCAGTGGTGGGGCTAGCGGGAGTGGTGAGACCCAGTACTTC. This chain connects TRBV7-8 to TRBJ2-5; TRBD2 matches 10 bases. The V segment lost 5 bases and the J segment 5 bases; nucleotides outside the gene matches: 14. This CDR3 is built from 17 residues. CDR1 SGHVS and CDR2 FQNEAQ come from the germline V gene.

The DNA of the CDR3 is TGTGCCAGCAGCGAGGGACAGCTGAACACTGAAGCTTTCTTT. Translating it yields CASSEGQLNTEAFF. The chain employs TRBV21-1 and TRBJ1-1; TRBD1 reflects the table's D call only, with no check against the DNA. TRBV21-1 is noted as a pseudogene. The CDR3 contains 14 residues.

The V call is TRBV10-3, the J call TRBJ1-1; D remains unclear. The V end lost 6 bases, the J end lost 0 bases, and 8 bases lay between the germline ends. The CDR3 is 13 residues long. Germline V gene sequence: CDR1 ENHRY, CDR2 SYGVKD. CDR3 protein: CAISRTVNTEAFF. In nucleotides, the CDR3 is TGTGCCATCAGCCGGACGGTGAACACTGAAGCTTTCTTT.

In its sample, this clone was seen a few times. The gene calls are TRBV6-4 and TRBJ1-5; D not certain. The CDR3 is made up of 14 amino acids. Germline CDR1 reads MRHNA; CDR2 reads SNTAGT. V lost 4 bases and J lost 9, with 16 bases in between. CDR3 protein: CASSAQDGVGPQHF. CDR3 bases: TGTGCCAGCAGTGCCCAAGACGGTGTGGGGCCCCAGCATTTT.

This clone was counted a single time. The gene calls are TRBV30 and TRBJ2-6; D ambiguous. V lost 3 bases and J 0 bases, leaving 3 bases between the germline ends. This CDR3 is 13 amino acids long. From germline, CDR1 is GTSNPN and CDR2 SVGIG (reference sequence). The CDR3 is CAWRTSGANVLTF. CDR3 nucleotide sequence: TGTGCCTGGAGGACCTCTGGGGCCAACGTCCTGACTTTC.

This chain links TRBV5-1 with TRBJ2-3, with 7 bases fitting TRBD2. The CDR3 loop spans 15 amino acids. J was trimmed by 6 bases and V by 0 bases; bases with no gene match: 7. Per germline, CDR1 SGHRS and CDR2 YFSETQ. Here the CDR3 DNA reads TGCGCCAGCAGCTTGGATTTCAGGGAGGGTGATACGCAGTATTTT. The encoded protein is CASSLDFREGDTQYF.

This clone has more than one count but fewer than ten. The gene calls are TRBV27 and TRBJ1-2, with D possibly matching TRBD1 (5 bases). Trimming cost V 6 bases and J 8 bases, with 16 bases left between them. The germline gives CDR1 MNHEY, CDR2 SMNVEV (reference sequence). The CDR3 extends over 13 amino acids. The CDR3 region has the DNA TGTGCCAGCAGCCCTTCTGGGGGGTGGGGCTACACCTTC. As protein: CASSPSGGWGYTF.